This T cell receptor beta chain was captured in a study of shared clonotypes between healthy human individuals. Some clones are missing from TCRdb's copy, which holds only in-frame ones; the method was immunoSEQ multiplex PCR. The table shows 400,000 to 600,000 clones, with roughly 77% occurring only once. Germline V lookup: CDR1 PRHDT, CDR2 FYEKMQ (reference sequence). CDR3 size: 13 residues. Trimming cost V 0 bases and J 4 bases, with 6 bases left between them. Sequencing used PBMCs. This clonotype originated in a woman between 40 and 55 years old in good health. Some clones in this sample may be carry-over from other donors' samples. This chain links TRBV13 with TRBJ1-2; D call uncertain. In DNA form, the CDR3 reads TGTGCCAGCAGCTTAGGGCACCGCTATGGCTACACCTTC. Encoded protein: CASSLGHRYGYTF.